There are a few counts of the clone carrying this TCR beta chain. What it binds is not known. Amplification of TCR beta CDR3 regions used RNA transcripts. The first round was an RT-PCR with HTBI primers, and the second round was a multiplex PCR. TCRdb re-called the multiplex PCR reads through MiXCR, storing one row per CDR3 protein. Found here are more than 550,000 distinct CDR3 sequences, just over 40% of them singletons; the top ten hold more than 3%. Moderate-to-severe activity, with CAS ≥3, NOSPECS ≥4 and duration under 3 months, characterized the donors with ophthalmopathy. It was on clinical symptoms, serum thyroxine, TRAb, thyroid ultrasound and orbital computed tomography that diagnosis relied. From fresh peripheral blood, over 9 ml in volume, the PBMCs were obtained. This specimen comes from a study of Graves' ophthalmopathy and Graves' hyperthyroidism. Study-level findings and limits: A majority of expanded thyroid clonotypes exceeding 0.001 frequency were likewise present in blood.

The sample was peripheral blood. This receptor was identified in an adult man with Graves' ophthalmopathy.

CDR3 protein: CASSLAFPGQGAHEQYF. Written as DNA, the CDR3 is TGTGCCAGCAGCTTAGCGTTTCCGGGACAGGGGGCCCACGAGCAGTACTTC. The chain is built from TRBV7-2 and TRBJ2-7, with 12 bases identical to TRBD1. V was pared by 0 bases and J by 5 bases, with 8 bases of the junction left unmatched. The CDR3 runs 17 residues. Germline loops: CDR1 SGHTA, CDR2 FQGNSA.